This T cell receptor (beta chain) was sequenced during a study of CD8 T cells in ankylosing spondylitis. Findings of the study overall: Apparently characteristic of ankylosing spondylitis blood was a TCR beta motif (under ten highly homologous variants).

V lost 1 base to trimming and J lost 1 base, with 15 bases between them. Germline V lookup: CDR1 LGHNA, CDR2 YSLEER. This CDR3 comprises 17 residues. This clonotype was observed at least ten times. Its antigen is as yet unknown. With molecular barcodes, quantitative 5'-RACE was used to make the TCR beta libraries. TCRdb redid the calling of the 5' RACE reads with MiXCR, one entry per CDR3 protein. The sample has approximately 300,000 distinct CDR3 sequences, 8% seen once; the top ten hold more than 12%. This chain joins TRBV4-3 and TRBJ2-3; possibly TRBD1 or TRBD2 for D (6 bases each). The receptor was derived from a male donor with ankylosing spondylitis. Sequences were obtained from blood, either unsorted or a sorted T cell fraction (not recorded which). In nucleotides, the CDR3 is TGCGCCAGCAGCCAAGCGGAACGGGGGCCGGGCACAGATACGCAGTATTTT. It encodes CASSQAERGPGTDTQYF.